This TCR beta chain was documented in a study of shared clonotypes between healthy human individuals. TCRdb keeps only in-frame clones here, not all; method: immunoSEQ multiplex PCR. The sample has roughly 380,000 clones, 90% to 98% seen once. Sequenced material: memory CD8+ T cells sorted from blood. Subset here: CD45RO+ cells pooled with CCR7-negative TemRA cells. The sequence was collected from a man aged 25 to 40 in good health.

The CDR3 reads CASSLFSSYNEQFF. The CDR3 DNA sequence: TGTGCCAGCAGCTTATTCTCCTCCTACAATGAGCAGTTCTTC. This chain uses TRBV11-2 with TRBJ2-1; D uncertain. This CDR3 spans 14 amino acids. Germline CDR1 SGHAT, CDR2 FQNNGV. The V end was cut by 2 bases, the J end by 0 bases, with 5 bases between.